This T cell receptor (beta chain) stems from a study of blood T cell repertoires in COVID-19. Trimming at V came to 5 bases and at J to 7 bases, leaving 12 bases not matched to a gene. CDR1 is SGHNT and CDR2 is YYREEE in the germline V gene (reference sequence). The CDR3 extends over 17 amino acids. Data came from immunoSEQ multiplex PCR; TCRdb stores just in-frame clones and leaves some out. The data show about 280,000 clones, with 70% to 90% seen just once and approximately 2% held by the top ten. The sequenced sample was peripheral blood. The origin of this receptor is a woman in her twenties or thirties who had recovered from COVID-19. The chain couples TRBV5-4 to TRBJ1-6; 10 bases are shared with TRBD1. The DNA for the CDR3 is TGTGCCAGCAGGGACCGGGGACAGGGGTCGGTCAATTCACCCCTCCACTTT. Translating gives CASRDRGQGSVNSPLHF.